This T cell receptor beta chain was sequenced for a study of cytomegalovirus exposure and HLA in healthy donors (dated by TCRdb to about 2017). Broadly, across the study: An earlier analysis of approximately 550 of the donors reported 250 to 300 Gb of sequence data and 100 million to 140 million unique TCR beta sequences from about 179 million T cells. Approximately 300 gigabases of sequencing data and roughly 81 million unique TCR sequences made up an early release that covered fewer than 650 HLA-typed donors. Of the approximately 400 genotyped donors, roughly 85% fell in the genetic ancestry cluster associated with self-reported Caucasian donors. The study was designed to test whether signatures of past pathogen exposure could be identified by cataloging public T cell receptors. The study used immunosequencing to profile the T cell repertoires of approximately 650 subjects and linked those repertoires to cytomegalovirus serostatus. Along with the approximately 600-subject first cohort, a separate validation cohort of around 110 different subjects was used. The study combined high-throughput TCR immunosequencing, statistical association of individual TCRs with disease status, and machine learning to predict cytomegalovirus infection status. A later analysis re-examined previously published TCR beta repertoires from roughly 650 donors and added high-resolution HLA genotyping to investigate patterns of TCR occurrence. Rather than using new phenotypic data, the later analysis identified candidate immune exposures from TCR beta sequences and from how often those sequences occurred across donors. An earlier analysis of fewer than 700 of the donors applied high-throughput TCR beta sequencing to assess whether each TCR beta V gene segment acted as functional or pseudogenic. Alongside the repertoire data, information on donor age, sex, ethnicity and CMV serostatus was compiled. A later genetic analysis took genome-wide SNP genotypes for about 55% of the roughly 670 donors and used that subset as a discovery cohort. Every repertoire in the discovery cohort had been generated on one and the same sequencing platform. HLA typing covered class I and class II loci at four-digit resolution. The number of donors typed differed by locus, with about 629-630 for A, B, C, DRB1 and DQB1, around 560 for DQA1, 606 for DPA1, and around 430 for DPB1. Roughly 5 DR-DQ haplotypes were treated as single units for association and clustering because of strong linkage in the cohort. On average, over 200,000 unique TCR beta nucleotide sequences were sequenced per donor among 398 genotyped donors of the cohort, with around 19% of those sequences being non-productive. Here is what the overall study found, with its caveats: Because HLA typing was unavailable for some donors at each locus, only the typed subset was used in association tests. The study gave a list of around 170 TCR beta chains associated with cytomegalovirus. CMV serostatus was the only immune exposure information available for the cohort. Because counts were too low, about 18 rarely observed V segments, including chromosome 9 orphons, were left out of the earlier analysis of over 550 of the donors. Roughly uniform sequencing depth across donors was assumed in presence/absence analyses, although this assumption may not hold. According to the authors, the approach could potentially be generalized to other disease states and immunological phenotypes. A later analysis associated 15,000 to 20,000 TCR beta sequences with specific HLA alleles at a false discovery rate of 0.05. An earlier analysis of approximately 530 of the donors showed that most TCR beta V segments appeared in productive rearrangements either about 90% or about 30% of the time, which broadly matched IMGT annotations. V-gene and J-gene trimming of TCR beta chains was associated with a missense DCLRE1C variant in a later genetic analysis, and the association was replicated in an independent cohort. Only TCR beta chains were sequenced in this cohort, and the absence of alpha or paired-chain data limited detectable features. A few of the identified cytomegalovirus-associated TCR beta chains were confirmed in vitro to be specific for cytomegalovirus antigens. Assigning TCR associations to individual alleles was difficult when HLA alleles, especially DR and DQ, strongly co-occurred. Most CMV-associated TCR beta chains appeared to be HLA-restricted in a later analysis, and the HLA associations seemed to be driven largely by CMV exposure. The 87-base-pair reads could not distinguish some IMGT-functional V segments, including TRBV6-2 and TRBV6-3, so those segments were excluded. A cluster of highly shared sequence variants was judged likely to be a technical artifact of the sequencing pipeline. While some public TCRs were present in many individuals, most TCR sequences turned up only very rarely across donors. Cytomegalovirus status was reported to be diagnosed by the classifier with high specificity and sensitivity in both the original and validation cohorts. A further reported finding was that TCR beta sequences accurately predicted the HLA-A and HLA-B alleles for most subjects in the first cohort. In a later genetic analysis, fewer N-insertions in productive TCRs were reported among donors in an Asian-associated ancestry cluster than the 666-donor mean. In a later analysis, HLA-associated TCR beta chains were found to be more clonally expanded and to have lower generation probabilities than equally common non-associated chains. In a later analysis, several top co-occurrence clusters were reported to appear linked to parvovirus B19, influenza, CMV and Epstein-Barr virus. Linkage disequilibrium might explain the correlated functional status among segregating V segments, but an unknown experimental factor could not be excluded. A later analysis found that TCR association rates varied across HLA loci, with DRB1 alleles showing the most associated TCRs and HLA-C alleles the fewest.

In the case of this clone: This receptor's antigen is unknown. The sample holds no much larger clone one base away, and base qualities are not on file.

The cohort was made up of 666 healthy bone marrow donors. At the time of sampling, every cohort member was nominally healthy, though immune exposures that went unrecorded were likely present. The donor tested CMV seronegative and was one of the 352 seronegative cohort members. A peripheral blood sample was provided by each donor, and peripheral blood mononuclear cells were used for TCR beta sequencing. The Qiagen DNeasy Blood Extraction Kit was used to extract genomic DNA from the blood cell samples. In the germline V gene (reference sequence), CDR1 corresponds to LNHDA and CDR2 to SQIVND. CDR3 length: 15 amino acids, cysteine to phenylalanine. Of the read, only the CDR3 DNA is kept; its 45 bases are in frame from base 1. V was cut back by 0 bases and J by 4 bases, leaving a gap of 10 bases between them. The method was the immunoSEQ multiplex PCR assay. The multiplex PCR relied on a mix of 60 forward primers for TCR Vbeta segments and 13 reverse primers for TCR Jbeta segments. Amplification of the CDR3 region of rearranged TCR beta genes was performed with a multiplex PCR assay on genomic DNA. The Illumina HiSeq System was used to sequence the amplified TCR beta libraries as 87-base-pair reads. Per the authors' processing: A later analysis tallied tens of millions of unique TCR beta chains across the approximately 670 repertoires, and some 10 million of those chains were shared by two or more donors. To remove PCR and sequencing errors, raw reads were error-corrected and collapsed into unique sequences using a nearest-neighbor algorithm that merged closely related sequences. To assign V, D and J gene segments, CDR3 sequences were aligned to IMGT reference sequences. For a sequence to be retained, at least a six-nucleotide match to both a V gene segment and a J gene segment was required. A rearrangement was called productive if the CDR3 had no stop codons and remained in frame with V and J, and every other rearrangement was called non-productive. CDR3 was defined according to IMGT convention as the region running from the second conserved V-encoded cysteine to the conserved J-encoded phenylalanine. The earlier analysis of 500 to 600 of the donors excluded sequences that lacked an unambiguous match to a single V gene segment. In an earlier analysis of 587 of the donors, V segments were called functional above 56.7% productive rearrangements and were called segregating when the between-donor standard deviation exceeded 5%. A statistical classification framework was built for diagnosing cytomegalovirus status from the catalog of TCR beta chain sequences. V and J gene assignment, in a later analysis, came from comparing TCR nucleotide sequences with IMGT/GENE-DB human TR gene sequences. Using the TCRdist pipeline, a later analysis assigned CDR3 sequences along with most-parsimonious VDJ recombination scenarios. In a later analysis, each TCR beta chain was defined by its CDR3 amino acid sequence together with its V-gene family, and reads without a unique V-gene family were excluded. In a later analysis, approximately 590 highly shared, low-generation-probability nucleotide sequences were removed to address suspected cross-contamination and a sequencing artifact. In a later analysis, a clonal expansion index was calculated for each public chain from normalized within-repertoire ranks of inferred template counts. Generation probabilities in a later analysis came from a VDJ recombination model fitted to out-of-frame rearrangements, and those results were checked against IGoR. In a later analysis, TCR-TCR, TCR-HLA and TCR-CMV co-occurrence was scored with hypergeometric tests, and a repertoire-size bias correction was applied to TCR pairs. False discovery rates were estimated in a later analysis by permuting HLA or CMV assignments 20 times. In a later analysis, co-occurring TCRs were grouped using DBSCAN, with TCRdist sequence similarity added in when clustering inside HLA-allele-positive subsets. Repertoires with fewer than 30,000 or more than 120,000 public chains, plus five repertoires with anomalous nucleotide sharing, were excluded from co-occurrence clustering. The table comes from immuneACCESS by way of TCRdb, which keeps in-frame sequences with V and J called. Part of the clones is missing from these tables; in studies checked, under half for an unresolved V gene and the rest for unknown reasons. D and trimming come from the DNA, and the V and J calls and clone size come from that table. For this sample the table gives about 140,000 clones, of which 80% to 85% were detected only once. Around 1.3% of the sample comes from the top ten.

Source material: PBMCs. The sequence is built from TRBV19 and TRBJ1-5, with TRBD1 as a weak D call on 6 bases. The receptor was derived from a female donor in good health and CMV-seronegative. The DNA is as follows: TGTGCCAGTAGTATAGAGGGACACCTAAATCAGCCCCAGCATTTT. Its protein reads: CASSIEGHLNQPQHF.